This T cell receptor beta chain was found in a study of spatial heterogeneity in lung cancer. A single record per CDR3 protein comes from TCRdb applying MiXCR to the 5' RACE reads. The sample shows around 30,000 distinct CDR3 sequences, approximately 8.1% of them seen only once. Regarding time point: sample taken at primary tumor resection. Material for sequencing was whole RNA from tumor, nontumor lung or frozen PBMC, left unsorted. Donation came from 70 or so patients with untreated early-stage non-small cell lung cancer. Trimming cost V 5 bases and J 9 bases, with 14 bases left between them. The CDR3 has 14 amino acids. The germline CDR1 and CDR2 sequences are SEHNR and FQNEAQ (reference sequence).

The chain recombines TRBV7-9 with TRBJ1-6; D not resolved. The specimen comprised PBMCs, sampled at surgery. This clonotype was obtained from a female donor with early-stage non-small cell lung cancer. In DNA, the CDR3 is TGTGCCAGCAGCACGGAGGTCAGACGTTCACCCCTCCACTTT. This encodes CASSTEVRRSPLHF.